The 32 T cell receptor beta chains below come from one sample, sequenced in a study of T cell repertoires in cytomegalovirus infection. Their target antigens are unknown. Each CDR3 protein gets one entry after TCRdb re-called the reads with MiXCR. The table shows approximately 730,000 distinct CDR3 sequences, with approximately 32% occurring only once. Source: cultured CD8+ T cells from PBMCs, taken from culture after CMV antigen stimulation. These receptor sequences come from a human donor in good health (CMV status not recorded). Some clones in this sample may be carry-over from other donors' samples.

The chain recombines TRBV7-4 with TRBJ2-3; no firm D call. Germline values: CDR1 SGHVT, CDR2 SQSDAQ. Trimming cost V 3 bases and J 2 bases, with 18 bases left between them. CDR3 length: 17 residues. The chain's CDR3 is CASSFFLAESFTDTQYF. The CDR3 nucleotides are TGTGCCAGCAGCTTTTTTCTGGCGGAGAGCTTCACAGATACGCAGTATTTT.

V is TRBV29-1 and J is TRBJ2-2; a possible D gene is TRBD1 (6 bases). Looked up from germline, CDR1 is SQVTM and CDR2 is ANQGSEA. This CDR3 region has 13 residues. The V and J ends lost 7 bases and 0 bases respectively, with 9 bases between them. CDR3 nucleotides: TGCAGCGCCCGGACAGCGAACACCGGGGAGCTGTTTTTT. This sequence encodes CSARTANTGELFF.

This chain uses TRBV20-1 with TRBJ2-4; the D is unclear. V lost 3 bases and J 1 base, leaving 10 bases between the germline ends. Germline CDR1 DFQATT, CDR2 SNEGSKA (reference sequence). The CDR3 totals 14 residues. DNA for the CDR3: TGCAGTGCTAGGCTGGGTACGGCCAAAAACATTCAGTACTTC. Its protein product is CSARLGTAKNIQYF.

In its sample, this clonotype was seen a few times. The chain employs TRBV6-1 and TRBJ2-7; D perhaps matches TRBD1 (6 bases). The CDR3 is 14 residues long. Trimming took off 4 bases at V and 0 bases at J, with 10 bases between the two ends. Per germline, CDR1 MNHNS and CDR2 SASEGT. The CDR3 DNA reads TGTGCCAGCAGTGGAACAGGGTTCTCCTACGAGCAGTACGTC. Translating it yields CASSGTGFSYEQYV.

This clonotype was observed a few times. The chain combines TRBV7-8 with TRBJ2-6; D perhaps matches TRBD1 (5 bases). The germline CDR1 and CDR2 sequences are SGHVS and FQNEAQ. The V and J ends lost 1 base and 0 bases respectively, with 10 bases between them. CDR3 size: 17 residues. Here the CDR3 reads CASSLDTGFSGANVLTF. In DNA, the CDR3 is TGTGCCAGCAGCTTAGATACAGGTTTCTCTGGGGCCAACGTCCTGACTTTC.

The chain uses TRBV6-2 or TRBV6-3 and TRBJ1-1, with D possibly being TRBD1 (6 bases). Trimming left V 6 bases short and J 1 base short, with 15 bases between. Germline V gives CDR1 MNHEY, CDR2 SVGEGT. The CDR3 has 15 residues. The CDR3 DNA follows: TGTGCCAGCAGGTTAAACAGGGCAACGAACACTGAAGCTTTCTTT. Translated: CASRLNRATNTEAFF.

The rearrangement links TRBV27 to TRBJ2-7; 8 nucleotides align to TRBD2. V trimming: 6 bases; J trimming: 3 bases; junction bases outside the gene matches: 13. The CDR3 spans 16 residues. Looked up from germline, CDR1 is MNHEY and CDR2 is SMNVEV (reference sequence). The CDR3: CASSHLTGGGHYEQYF. CDR3 DNA: TGTGCCAGCAGCCACCTCACCGGGGGGGGGCACTACGAGCAGTACTTC.

This clonotype was recorded once. A much larger clonotype is one base distant, so this may be a read error. This chain connects TRBV27 to TRBJ1-1, with D unresolved. Germline-derived CDR1 and CDR2 are MNHEY and SMNVEV (reference sequence). The CDR3 is 11 amino acids. V dropped 7 bases and J dropped 6 bases, with 9 bases sitting between them. The CDR3: CASISNAEAFF. CDR3 DNA sequence: TGTGCCAGCATCAGCAACGCTGAAGCTTTCTTT.

The gene calls are TRBV7-9 and TRBJ1-2, with a possible D match to TRBD1 (6 bases). Germline CDR1 SEHNR, CDR2 FQNEAQ (reference sequence). The CDR3 consists of 14 residues. V was trimmed by 5 bases and J by 4 bases, leaving 14 bases between them. The CDR3 is CASSRTGLVYGYTF. The CDR3 nucleotides are TGTGCCAGCAGCCGTACAGGGCTTGTCTATGGCTACACCTTC.

This clonotype was counted many times. This chain connects TRBV7-8 to TRBJ2-7; D possibly uses TRBD1 or TRBD2 (5 bases each). Per germline, CDR1 SGHVS and CDR2 FQNEAQ. The V and J ends lost 5 bases and 0 bases respectively, with 14 bases between them. The CDR3 sequence is 15 residues long. The CDR3 DNA reads TGTGCCAGCAGCCTCGGGGCAGCTAGCTCCTACGAGCAGTACTTC. Translated, it gives CASSLGAASSYEQYF.

This rearrangement joins TRBV5-1 to TRBJ2-2; a possible D gene is TRBD2 (5 bases). CDR3 length: 14 residues. V dropped 5 bases and J dropped 4 bases, with 12 bases sitting between them. Germline V gives CDR1 SGHRS, CDR2 YFSETQ. CDR3 DNA sequence: TGCGCCAGCAGAGGTGGGGAGATCACCGGGGAGCTGTTTTTT. This translates into CASRGGEITGELFF. Complete variable domain (other parts from reference TRBV5-1 and TRBJ2-2): KAGVTQTPRYLIKTRGQQVTLSCSPISGHRSVSWYQQTPGQGLQFLFEYFSETQRNKGNFPGRFSGRQFSNSRSEMNVSTLELGDSALYLCASRGGEITGELFFGEGSRLTVL.

The gene calls are TRBV12-5 and TRBJ1-2; TRBD1 agrees at 8 bases. The CDR3 covers 15 residues. V lost 5 bases to trimming and J lost 7 bases; unmatched junction nucleotides: 12. CDR1 LGHNT and CDR2 FRNRAP come from the germline V gene. This chain's CDR3 is CASGPGQGRYGGYTF. CDR3 DNA sequence: TGTGCTAGTGGTCCAGGACAGGGCCGGTATGGTGGCTACACCTTC. Filled out from reference TRBV12-5 and TRBJ1-2, the complete variable domain reads DARVTQTPRHKVTEMGQEVTMRCQPILGHNTVFWYRQTMMQGLELLAYFRNRAPLDDSGMPKDRFSAEMPDATLATLKIQPSEPRDSAVYFCASGPGQGRYGGYTFGSGTRLTVV.

The chain recombines TRBV19 with TRBJ1-2; 7 bases are a match to TRBD1. Germline V CDR1 and CDR2: LNHDA, SQIVND (reference sequence). The ends lost 3 bases at V and 4 bases at J; junction bases unmatched: 8. This CDR3 has 15 amino acids. The CDR3 loop is CASSMTGTAFYGYTF. CDR3 bases: TGTGCCAGTAGTATGACCGGGACAGCCTTCTATGGCTACACCTTC.

The rearrangement links TRBV5-1 to TRBJ1-1; unclear D gene. The V and J ends lost 5 bases and 2 bases respectively, with 13 bases between them. The V gene's germline CDR1 is SGHRS and CDR2 YFSETQ. The CDR3 loop spans 14 amino acids. The CDR3 protein is CASSRRESNTEAFF. In DNA form, the CDR3 reads TGCGCCAGCAGTCGTCGGGAGAGCAACACTGAAGCTTTCTTT.

This clonotype was seen many times. This chain connects TRBV20-1 to TRBJ2-5, with 11 positions matching TRBD2. This CDR3 is built from 14 residues. Germline lookup yields CDR1 DFQATT and CDR2 SNEGSKA (reference sequence). The V and J ends lost 7 bases and 4 bases, in that order; junction bases with no gene match: 8. The CDR3 reads CSGGSGGALETQYF. The DNA for the CDR3 is TGCAGTGGGGGTAGCGGGGGGGCCCTAGAGACCCAGTACTTC.

The chain combines TRBV19 with TRBJ1-1; D is possibly TRBD1 (6 bases). CDR3 size: 15 residues. Looked up from germline, CDR1 is LNHDA and CDR2 is SQIVND (reference sequence). V lost 0 bases and J lost 5, with 13 bases in between. For the CDR3, the DNA is TGTGCCAGTAGTATAGACCCGGGGGCATCAACTGAAGCTTTCTTT. This sequence encodes CASSIDPGASTEAFF.

The chain has TRBV7-2 and TRBJ1-2, with TRBD1 as a possible D gene (6 bases). The germline V gene has CDR1 SGHTA and CDR2 FQGNSA. This CDR3 contains 19 residues. Trimming removed 2 bases from V and 4 bases from J, with 26 bases in between. The CDR3 sequence: CASSLKPRTDPYISYGYTF. For the CDR3, the DNA is TGTGCCAGCAGCTTAAAGCCTCGGACAGATCCCTATATTTCCTATGGCTACACCTTC. Full variable domain (missing parts from reference TRBV7-2 and TRBJ1-2): GAGVSQSPSNKVTEKGKDVELRCDPISGHTALYWYRQSLGQGLEFLIYFQGNSAPDKSGLPSDRFSAERTGGSVSTLTIQRTQQEDSAVYLCASSLKPRTDPYISYGYTFGSGTRLTVV.

The V and J genes are TRBV27 and TRBJ1-1, with D tentatively TRBD1 (5 bases). This CDR3 has 15 residues. Germline V gives CDR1 MNHEY, CDR2 SMNVEV (reference sequence). Trimming took off 6 bases at V and 4 bases at J, with 18 bases between the two ends. DNA for the CDR3: TGTGCCAGCAGCCAGCTCCGGGGCTCGAGCACTGAAGCTTTCTTT. Residues: CASSQLRGSSTEAFF.

This CDR3 is CASSLRQDSYNEQFF. The CDR3 nucleotides are TGTGCCAGCAGTTTACGACAGGACTCCTACAATGAGCAGTTCTTC. The chain is built from TRBV27 and TRBJ2-1, with a possible D match to TRBD1 (6 bases). The CDR3 contains 15 residues. Per germline, CDR1 MNHEY and CDR2 SMNVEV (reference sequence). V was pared by 2 bases and J by 0 bases, with 8 bases between.

This clonotype was recorded a few times. V usage is TRBV15 and J usage is TRBJ1-2; 9 bases are a match to TRBD1. J lost 4 bases, V lost 2 bases, and 14 bases had no gene match. CDR3 length: 18 residues. The germline gives CDR1 LNHNV, CDR2 YYDKDF (reference sequence). In DNA form, the CDR3 reads TGTGCCACCAGCAGACCTCACCTTAGAACAGGGGGCGCCTATGGCTACACCTTC. Its protein is CATSRPHLRTGGAYGYTF. The full variable domain, completed using reference TRBV15 and TRBJ1-2, is DAMVIQNPRYQVTQFGKPVTLSCSQTLNHNVMYWYQQKSSQAPKLLFHYYDKDFNNEADTPDNFQSRRPNTSFCFLDIRSPGLGDTAMYLCATSRPHLRTGGAYGYTFGSGTRLTVV.

The sample holds a few counts of this clonotype. The genes are TRBV6-5 and TRBJ2-7; D is tentatively TRBD1 or TRBD2 (5 bases each). Trimming cost V 5 bases and J 1 base, with 21 bases left between them. The CDR3 length is 17 residues. The germline CDR1 and CDR2 sequences are MNHEY and SVGAGI. DNA of the CDR3: TGTGCCAGCAGTCTCGCCCCACTCGGGACGGATTCCTACGAGCAGTACTTC. It translates to CASSLAPLGTDSYEQYF.

This clonotype was counted between two and nine times. V and J are TRBV10-3 and TRBJ2-1, with 7 bases identical to TRBD1. Germline values: CDR1 ENHRY, CDR2 SYGVKD. J lost 4 bases, V lost 8 bases, and 11 bases had no gene match. CDR3 length: 15 residues. This chain's CDR3 is CAIQTKTGRYNEQFF. Written as DNA, the CDR3 is TGTGCCATCCAGACTAAGACAGGGCGGTACAATGAGCAGTTCTTC.

This chain links TRBV4-1 with TRBJ2-1; the D call may be TRBD1 or TRBD2 (5 bases each). Germline-derived CDR1 and CDR2 are MGHRA and YSYEKL. The length of the CDR3 is 16 residues. V lost 0 bases to trimming and J lost 5 bases, with 14 bases between them. This CDR3 reads CASSQEGREKDNEQFF. The CDR3 region has the DNA TGCGCCAGCAGCCAAGAAGGCAGGGAGAAGGACAATGAGCAGTTCTTC.

This clonotype was counted between two and nine times. The chain links TRBV11-2 to TRBJ2-5; TRBD2 matches 12 bases. This CDR3 comprises 16 residues. The V gene's germline CDR1 is SGHAT and CDR2 FQNNGV. J gave up 5 bases and V 5 bases, and 9 bases lay outside the gene matches. CDR3 sequence reads: CASSHASGGAGETQYF. As DNA, the CDR3 is TGTGCCAGCAGCCACGCTAGCGGGGGGGCTGGGGAGACCCAGTACTTC.

V usage is TRBV5-4 and J usage is TRBJ1-1; D is perhaps TRBD1 (5 bases). The V end lost 0 bases, the J end lost 4 bases, and 13 bases lay between the germline ends. The CDR3 runs 15 residues. Germline V CDR1 and CDR2: SGHNT, YYREEE (reference sequence). The CDR3 protein is CASSLGEGRSTEAFF. CDR3 DNA: TGTGCCAGCAGCTTGGGCGAGGGGAGGAGCACTGAAGCTTTCTTT.

The chain combines TRBV6-6 with TRBJ1-1; 7 nucleotides align to TRBD1. J lost 5 bases, V lost 11 bases, and 8 bases had no gene match. This CDR3 has 12 residues. Per the germline V gene, CDR1 is MNHNY and CDR2 is SVGAGI (reference sequence). The CDR3 nucleotides are TGTGCCGGGTCACAGGGGACGACTGAAGCTTTCTTT. As protein: CAGSQGTTEAFF.

The V and J genes are TRBV14 and TRBJ2-4; D possibly corresponds to TRBD1 (6 bases). Deletions cut 0 bases from V and 5 bases from J, with 11 bases between. Germline V lookup: CDR1 SGHDN, CDR2 FVKESK. This CDR3 is built from 15 residues. The CDR3 region has the DNA TGTGCCAGCAGCCAAGATTGGGGACACGAAAACATTCAGTACTTC. Its protein product is CASSQDWGHENIQYF.

The chain carries TRBV2 and TRBJ1-1; TRBD1 matches at 7 bases. Trimming at V came to 11 bases and at J to 6 bases, leaving 9 bases not matched to a gene. CDR1 and CDR2 from the germline V gene are SNHLY and FYNNEI. The length of the CDR3 is 12 residues. CDR3 nucleotides: TGTGCCTACAGGGGAATGGATGCTGAAGCTTTCTTT. This codes for CAYRGMDAEAFF.

The rearrangement links TRBV20-1 to TRBJ2-7; weak D call: TRBD1 (5 bases). CDR1 is DFQATT and CDR2 is SNEGSKA in the germline V gene (reference sequence). The CDR3 length is 13 residues. V was clipped by 1 base and J by 0 bases, with 7 bases between them. CDR3 residues: CSARGQFSYEQYF. CDR3 sequence (DNA): TGCAGTGCTAGAGGACAGTTCTCCTACGAGCAGTACTTC.

The rearrangement joins TRBV12-3 or TRBV12-4 to TRBJ2-1; maybe TRBD2 (5 bases). This CDR3 has 16 residues. Trimming removed 7 bases at V and 0 bases at J, with 16 bases between. The CDR3 region is CASTGWGGSSYNEQFF. The CDR3 nucleotides read TGTGCCAGCACCGGGTGGGGTGGGAGCTCCTACAATGAGCAGTTCTTC.

This clonotype has only a few counts. The V and J genes are TRBV12-3 or TRBV12-4 and TRBJ1-2; 10 bases align to TRBD1. V shed 4 bases and J 3 bases; nucleotides not matched to a gene: 5. CDR3 size: 15 residues. CDR3 DNA sequence: TGTGCCAGCAGTTCCGGGACAGGGGAATACTATGGCTACACCTTC. Encoded protein: CASSSGTGEYYGYTF.

This clonotype was detected a few times. This chain links TRBV7-9 with TRBJ1-1; TRBD1 aligns across 9 bases. Germline assignment: CDR1 SEHNR and CDR2 FQNEAQ (reference sequence). CDR3 length equals 16 residues. The trim removed 2 bases at V and 5 bases at J, leaving 9 bases unmatched. The CDR3 loop reads CASSLSPGTGMTEAFF. As DNA, the CDR3 is TGTGCCAGCAGCTTATCCCCCGGGACAGGGATGACTGAAGCTTTCTTT.